A selection of T cell receptor beta chains follows, all from one sample in a study of T cells in localized non-small cell lung cancer. Generated by immunoSEQ multiplex PCR, the TCRdb table keeps only in-frame clones and is missing some. The repertoire holds tens of thousands of clones, with approximately 84% as singletons. The sequences come from peripheral blood, collected before any cancer treatment. The receptors stem from a male donor at least 60 years old with stage III lung adenocarcinoma. The CDR3 runs from the conserved cysteine through the conserved F or W.

v_call	cdr3_aa
TRBV14	CASSHLTSGYSVEQYF
TRBV18	CASSPPDRASGYTF
TRBV5-1	CASSLSPGISSYEQYF
TRBV9	CASSVAGDPQNSDGYTF
TRBV5-4	CASSPRRGQETQYF
TRBV28	CASRPQGLLKGYTF
TRBV18	CAAGEQGSGFDGANEQFF
TRBV6-5	CASRGAGTHETQYF
TRBV6-1	CASNLGLSNTGELFF
TRBV28	CASSRTGGLNTGELFF
TRBV29-1	CSVPRQGNYGYTF
TRBV4-1	CASSQRAGDGIYGYTF
TRBV6-1	CASSALAGADTQYF
TRBV6-1	CASSEGGYNSNQPQHF
TRBV27	CASSLGTAYGYTF
TRBV4-1	CASSQDSAGTGPYEQYF
TRBV28	CATERRPGSEAFF
TRBV19	CASSKSEPSNYGYTF
TRBV6-6	CASARDLFEKLFF
TRBV2	CASSRNSGGETQYF
TRBV11-3	CASSWTGWNEQFF
TRBV5-1	CASSTQGANGNTIYF
TRBV7-9	CASSPFLNYGYTF
TRBV15	CATSATRGKTLNQPQHF
TRBV6-6	CASSSPDRGSQPQHF
TRBV27	CASMAGRTEAFF
TRBV27	CASSYTPLSTDTQYF
TRBV7-6	CASTPLSGSTYEQYF
TRBV25-1	CASNPAGGGWNGYTF
TRBV29-1	CSVGGEAGGYEQYF
TRBV6-5	CASKLGYVGNEQFF
TRBV5-1	CASSYGTGVGEKLFF
TRBV6-6	CASSYQGGQPQHF
TRBV2	CASRPMNTEAFF
TRBV15	CATSRISGDFNEQFF
TRBV7-2	CASILGGLNTEAFF
TRBV19	CASSIGGTSGPFPGSNEQFF
TRBV28	CASSSGTANYGYTF
TRBV4-1	CASSQVSGLTMWEQFF
TRBV4-1	CASREGLSNAGELFF
TRBV5-1	CASSLAGLAGSNEQFF
TRBV19	CASSSQQGGNGYTF
TRBV2	CASSGRILWTNTGELFF
TRBV23-1	CASSQADRSFNQPQHF
TRBV19	CASTQVAGSYEQYF
TRBV7-3	CASSLLGRGGPTDTQYF
TRBV5-1	CASSRDRGEPQHF